This record looks at one T cell receptor beta chain sequence and its context. No antigen is known for it. Treatment specified: oral pan-JAK inhibitor, 5-10 mg twice daily. As part of sample collection, lesional scalp punch biopsies and peripheral blood were taken from alopecia areata patients. V was pared by 2 bases and J by 4 bases, with 3 bases between. This CDR3 region has 12 residues. Germline V gene lookup returns CDR1 SGHTA and CDR2 FQGNSA. This sample is part of a study of CD8+ T cells in alopecia areata. The wider study: Using the percentage of affected scalp area, treated patients' severity was scored.

General study findings and limits: Clonality in the scalp and expanded CD8+ clones ranked among the top 100 were significantly decreased by tofacitinib. Clonality was higher in lesional than normal scalp, especially in alopecia totalis/universalis.

cDNA serving as the sequencing template came from extracted, reverse transcribed RNA. The method was immunoSEQ multiplex PCR; TCRdb's version includes in-frame clones alone and lacks a portion of them. The sample has under 250,000 clones, just over 65% seen once; the top ten hold more than 1%. The receptor was isolated from a human donor with alopecia areata. The chain has TRBV7-2 and TRBJ1-5; D is ambiguous. Specimen: CD4+ T cells sorted from blood, collected at week 44, from a patient treated with tofacitinib. The chain's CDR3 is CASSLPNQPQHF. The DNA of the CDR3 is TGTGCCAGCAGCTTACCTAATCAGCCCCAGCATTTT. The full variable domain, with the rest looked up from reference TRBV7-2 and TRBJ1-5, is GAGVSQSPSNKVTEKGKDVELRCDPISGHTALYWYRQSLGQGLEFLIYFQGNSAPDKSGLPSDRFSAERTGGSVSTLTIQRTQQEDSAVYLCASSLPNQPQHFGDGTRLSIL.